The 3 T cell receptor beta chains below were found in one sample sequenced in a study of shared clonotypes between healthy human individuals. Method: immunoSEQ multiplex PCR; TCRdb's copy keeps in-frame clones and lacks some. The sample has 950,000 to 1,200,000 clones, roughly 80% seen once. The sequencing sample was made of memory CD4+ T cells from PBMCs. This sample's subset: CD45RA-negative fraction. These receptors came from a young man in good health. Some clones in this sample may be carry-over from other donors' samples.

This clone has just a few counts. This rearrangement joins TRBV5-1 to TRBJ1-4; no definite D call. The CDR3 covers 13 residues. The V and J ends lost 4 bases and 4 bases respectively, with 8 bases between them. CDR1 is SGHRS and CDR2 is YFSETQ in the germline V gene. This CDR3 reads CASSPGINEKLFF. The CDR3 DNA reads as TGCGCCAGCAGCCCCGGGATTAATGAAAAACTGTTTTTT.

V gene TRBV10-3 combines with J gene TRBJ1-1; 10 bases align to TRBD1. With 1 base clipped from V and 3 bases from J, the junction kept 2 bases outside the gene matches. Germline V gives CDR1 ENHRY, CDR2 SYGVKD. The CDR3 is 15 amino acids. Written as DNA, the CDR3 is TGTGCCATCAGTGAGTACGGGACAGGGGACACTGAAGCTTTCTTT. This translates into CAISEYGTGDTEAFF.

This clone has a count of ten or more. This chain uses TRBV12-5 with TRBJ2-2; the match to TRBD1 covers 7 bases. The germline CDR1 and CDR2 sequences are LGHNT and FRNRAP. There are 16 residues in the CDR3. Unmatched junction bases numbered 11, after V lost 5 bases and J lost 5 bases. CDR3 sequence: CASGNKGAEDTGELFF. The CDR3 nucleotides are TGTGCTAGTGGTAACAAGGGGGCGGAAGATACCGGGGAGCTGTTTTTT.